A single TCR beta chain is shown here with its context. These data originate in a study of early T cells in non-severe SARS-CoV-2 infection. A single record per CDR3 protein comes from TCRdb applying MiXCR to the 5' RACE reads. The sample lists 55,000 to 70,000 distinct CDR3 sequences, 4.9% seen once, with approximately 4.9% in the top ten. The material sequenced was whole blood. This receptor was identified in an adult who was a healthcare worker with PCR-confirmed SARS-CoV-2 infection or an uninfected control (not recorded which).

The CDR3, as DNA: TGTGCCAGCAGTTTAGAGGTCGGGACCCAGTACTTC. This encodes CASSLEVGTQYF. The genes are TRBV28 and TRBJ2-5; no definite D call. V lost 2 bases and J lost 7, with 8 bases in between. Germline CDR1 reads MDHEN; CDR2 reads SYDVKM. The CDR3 loop spans 12 amino acids.